The clone carrying this T cell receptor (beta chain) was detected a few times. Its specificity is not known. The CDR3 goes on 3 residues after the read ends, and that part is filled in from the germline J gene. Blood samples were heparinized, about 4.5 to 9 ml per donor. Germline V gene sequence: CDR1 GTSNPN, CDR2 SVGIG (reference sequence). This CDR3 region has 16 residues. The ends lost 4 bases at V and 5 bases at J; junction bases unmatched: 10. The record originates from a study of T cell clonality in common variable immunodeficiency. The study, taken as a whole, reports: In common variable immunodeficiency, TCR beta chains reportedly carried fewer deletions and N-nucleotide insertions.

Produced via immunoSEQ multiplex PCR; TCRdb's table is partial and in-frame only. The repertoire consists of approximately 38,000 clones, none detected only once. This sequence originates from a human donor with common variable immunodeficiency. Sequencing was done on a sample of peripheral blood mononuclear cells. The chain recombines TRBV30 with TRBJ2-5, with 13 bases lining up with TRBD2. Partial CDR3 DNA: TGTGCCTGGATTCCGTCGGGACTAGCGGGAATGGAGACC. It specifies CAWIPSGLAGMET. The entire CDR3 protein reads CAWIPSGLAGMETQYF.